This T cell receptor (beta chain) was recovered during a study of cytomegalovirus exposure and HLA in healthy donors (dated by TCRdb to 2015 to 2018). For the wider study: According to an earlier analysis of several hundred of the donors, some 170 million T cells yielded roughly 110 million unique TCR beta sequences and around 300 Gb of sequence data. About 280 gigabases of sequencing data and around 90 million unique TCR sequences made up an early release that covered fewer than 650 HLA-typed donors. The genetic ancestry cluster associated with self-reported Caucasian donors included about four fifths of the roughly 400 genotyped donors. The study was designed to test whether signatures of past pathogen exposure could be identified by cataloging public T cell receptors. Using immunosequencing, the study profiled T cell repertoires from around 670 subjects and related those repertoires to cytomegalovirus serostatus. In addition to the first cohort of about 650 subjects, a separate validation cohort of around 110 different subjects was used. High-throughput TCR immunosequencing, statistical association of individual TCRs with disease status, and machine learning were combined to predict cytomegalovirus infection status. A later analysis re-examined previously published TCR beta repertoires from over 500 donors and added high-resolution HLA genotyping to investigate patterns of TCR occurrence. In the later analysis, no new phenotypic data were used to find candidate immune exposures; instead, reliance was placed on TCR beta sequences and their occurrence across donors. An earlier analysis of a few hundred of the donors applied high-throughput TCR beta sequencing to assess whether each TCR beta V gene segment acted as functional or pseudogenic. Donor age, sex, ethnicity and CMV serostatus were compiled together with the repertoire data. Genome-wide SNP genotypes for about 65% of the 666 donors were used in a later genetic analysis, which treated that subset as a discovery cohort. All discovery cohort repertoires had been generated on a single sequencing platform. HLA typing included class I and class II loci at four-digit resolution. The number of donors typed differed by locus, with roughly 620-630 for A, B, C, DRB1 and DQB1, around 560 for DQA1, some 570 for DPA1, and 400 to 490 for DPB1. Several DR-DQ haplotypes were handled as single units for association and clustering because linkage in the cohort was strong. Among roughly 370 genotyped donors of the cohort, an average of 235,054 unique TCR beta nucleotide sequences were sequenced per donor, around 20% of them non-productive.

Overall study results and their limits: Immune exposure information for the cohort was limited to CMV serostatus. The classifier was reported to diagnose cytomegalovirus status with high specificity and sensitivity in both the original and validation cohorts. HLA typing was unavailable for some donors at each locus, so association tests used only the typed subset. In a later analysis, most CMV-associated TCR beta chains were found to appear HLA-restricted, with HLA associations seemingly driven largely by CMV exposure. A further reported finding was that TCR beta sequences accurately predicted the HLA-A and HLA-B alleles for most subjects in the first cohort. Some 16 rarely observed V segments, including chromosome 9 orphons, were excluded from the earlier analysis of a few hundred of the donors because counts were too low. When HLA alleles, especially DR and DQ, strongly co-occurred, TCR associations were difficult to assign to individual alleles. It was suggested by the authors that the approach could potentially be generalized to other disease states and immunological phenotypes. In vitro tests confirmed that three of the cytomegalovirus-associated TCR beta chains recognize cytomegalovirus antigens. An association between a missense DCLRE1C variant and V-gene and J-gene trimming of TCR beta chains was found in a later genetic analysis and replicated in an independent cohort. A later analysis reported that several top co-occurrence clusters appeared linked to parvovirus B19, influenza, CMV and Epstein-Barr virus. In a later analysis, TCR association rates were found to vary across HLA loci, with the most associated TCRs seen for DRB1 alleles and the fewest for HLA-C alleles. Linkage disequilibrium might explain the correlated functional status among segregating V segments, but an unknown experimental factor could not be ruled out. Sequencing depth was assumed to be roughly uniform across donors in the presence/absence analyses, though that assumption may not hold. Specific HLA alleles were associated with 15,000 to 20,000 TCR beta sequences at a false discovery rate of 0.05 in a later analysis. In the study, about 150 TCR beta chains were listed as associated with cytomegalovirus. In a later analysis, HLA-associated TCR beta chains showed more clonal expansion and lower generation probabilities than non-associated chains that were equally common. Some IMGT-functional V segments, including TRBV6-2 and TRBV6-3, could not be told apart with the 87-base-pair reads, so those segments were excluded. According to a later genetic analysis, donors in an Asian-associated ancestry cluster had fewer N-insertions in productive TCRs than the approximately 650-donor mean. The sequencing pipeline was judged likely to have produced a cluster of highly shared sequence variants as a technical artifact. Broadly in line with IMGT annotations, most TCR beta V segments showed up in productive rearrangements about 87% or about 30% of the time in an earlier analysis of approximately 600 of the donors. The cohort was sequenced for TCR beta chains only, and without alpha or paired-chain data the features that could be detected were limited. While some public TCRs were present in many individuals, most TCR sequences turned up only very rarely across donors.

Libraries were made using the immunoSEQ multiplex PCR assay. For the multiplex PCR, a mixture combining 60 forward primers for TCR Vbeta segments and 13 reverse primers for TCR Jbeta segments was used. A multiplex PCR assay on genomic DNA amplified the CDR3 region of rearranged TCR beta genes. On the Illumina HiSeq System, the amplified TCR beta libraries were sequenced as 87-base-pair reads. In the original analysis: A later analysis counted tens of millions of unique TCR beta chains across the 690 or so repertoires, and 10 million to 12 million of these chains were shared by at least two donors. Raw reads were error-corrected and collapsed into unique sequences with a nearest-neighbor algorithm that merged closely related sequences to remove PCR and sequencing errors. V, D and J gene segments were assigned by aligning CDR3 sequences to IMGT reference sequences. For a sequence to be retained, at least a six-nucleotide match to both a V gene segment and a J gene segment was required. A rearrangement was called productive if the CDR3 had no stop codons and remained in frame with V and J, and every other rearrangement was called non-productive. Following IMGT convention, CDR3 was defined as the stretch from the second conserved V-encoded cysteine up to the conserved J-encoded phenylalanine. In an earlier analysis of around 570 of the donors, sequences lacking an unambiguous match to a single V gene segment were excluded. In an earlier analysis of a few hundred of the donors, V segments were called functional above 56.7% productive rearrangements and were called segregating when the between-donor standard deviation exceeded 5%. A statistical classification framework was built to diagnose cytomegalovirus status from the catalog of TCR beta chain sequences. In a later analysis, TCR nucleotide sequences were compared against IMGT/GENE-DB human TR gene sequences so that V and J genes could be assigned. Using the TCRdist pipeline, a later analysis assigned CDR3 sequences along with most-parsimonious VDJ recombination scenarios. In a later analysis, each TCR beta chain was defined by its CDR3 amino acid sequence together with its V-gene family, and reads without a unique V-gene family were excluded. A later analysis removed 550 to 650 highly shared, low-generation-probability nucleotide sequences to deal with suspected cross-contamination and a sequencing artifact. In a later analysis, a clonal expansion index was calculated for each public chain from normalized within-repertoire ranks of inferred template counts. A later analysis computed generation probabilities with a VDJ recombination model fitted to out-of-frame rearrangements, and checked the results against IGoR. In a later analysis, TCR-TCR, TCR-HLA and TCR-CMV co-occurrence was scored with hypergeometric tests, and a repertoire-size bias correction was applied to TCR pairs. To estimate false discovery rates, a later analysis permuted the HLA or CMV assignments 20 times. A later analysis grouped co-occurring TCRs with DBSCAN, adding TCRdist sequence similarity when clustering within HLA-allele-positive subsets. For co-occurrence clustering, repertoires with fewer than 30,000 or more than 120,000 public chains were excluded, along with five repertoires with anomalous nucleotide sharing. Imported from immuneACCESS, the table was reduced by TCRdb to in-frame sequences with V and J called. These copies leave out some clones; in studies compared against another copy, an unresolved V gene accounts for under half, and the cause of the remainder is not known. Clone size and V and J calls were adopted from that table, with D and trimming inferred from the DNA. This sample holds 200,000 or so clones; roughly 80% were observed only once. The top ten clones comprise 0.26% of the sample.

The cohort consisted of 670 or so healthy bone marrow donors. At the time of sampling, every cohort member was nominally healthy, though immune exposures that went unrecorded were likely present. The donor was CMV seronegative and belonged to the group of 352 seronegative cohort members. Each donor provided a peripheral blood sample, and peripheral blood mononuclear cells were used for TCR beta sequencing. Genomic DNA was extracted from the blood cell samples with the Qiagen DNeasy Blood Extraction Kit. Concerning this clone: This clone's antigen is unknown. Base qualities are not provided; no much larger clone lies one nucleotide away.

CDR3 length: 17 amino acids, cysteine to phenylalanine. CDR3 DNA is the only sequence kept; it has 51 bases, read in frame from the first base. Looking up the germline V gene yields CDR1 SGDLS and CDR2 YYNGEE. The germline ends are 14 bases apart after V is trimmed by 3 bases and J by 1 base. The chain is made from TRBV9 and TRBJ1-6; the D gene is perhaps TRBD1, on 6 matching bases. The clonotype originates from a boy between 10 and 17 years old in good health and CMV-seronegative. Sequences were obtained from PBMCs. The DNA sequence is as follows: TGTGCCAGCAGCGGAAACTCACAGGGTTCCTATAATTCACCCCTCCACTTT. This is translated as CASSGNSQGSYNSPLHF. Joined to the reference TRBV9 and TRBJ1-6 proteins, this CDR3 gives the full variable domain: DSGVTQTPKHLITATGQRVTLRCSPRSGDLSVYWYQQSLDQGLQFLIQYYNGEERAKGNILERFSAQQFPDLHSELNLSSLELGDSALYFCASSGNSQGSYNSPLHFGNGTRLTVT.